This T cell receptor (beta chain) was recorded in a study of T-cell memory formation after mild COVID-19. Findings and limits, study-wide: CD4+ contracting clones were mainly CM and EM; CD8+ ones, EMRA.

A few counts support this clonotype. The target antigen is unknown. One entry per CDR3 protein, called by TCRdb with MiXCR from the 5' RACE reads. The data contain more than 250,000 distinct CDR3 sequences, 15% to 20% of them singletons. The clonotype was recovered from a man younger than 35 who had mild COVID-19 (a few samples of this study predate the infection). Cell type and time point are not known. The sample comprised PBMCs or a T cell subset sorted from them (not recorded which).

The CDR3 loop reads CSASAGTSGYNEQFF. The CDR3 region has the DNA TGCAGTGCTAGTGCCGGGACTAGCGGGTACAATGAGCAGTTCTTC. This chain uses TRBV20-1 with TRBJ2-1; 12 nucleotides align to TRBD2. V shed 3 bases, J shed 4 bases, and the junction held 4 bases outside the gene matches. The germline CDR1 and CDR2 sequences are DFQATT and SNEGSKA (reference sequence). CDR3 length: 15 residues.